The rows below give T cell receptor beta chains drawn from one sample of a study of cytomegalovirus exposure and HLA in healthy donors. Clones were sequenced by immunoSEQ multiplex PCR, and TCRdb holds only the in-frame ones, with some missing. Among some 200,000 clones, 55% to 65% were seen once, and the ten largest hold roughly 2.9%. The sequenced sample was PBMCs. The receptor set was obtained from a man aged 35 to 55 in good health and CMV-seronegative. Each CDR3 is given with its conserved first and last residue.

j_gene,v_gene,CDR3aa
TRBJ2-6,TRBV7-9,CSSSGLGGANVLTF
TRBJ2-5,TRBV27,CASSLRGETQYF
TRBJ2-2,TRBV27,CASSGAVGGELFF
TRBJ1-5,TRBV21-1,CASSKVRGPESNQPQHF
TRBJ2-1,TRBV5-1,CASTRVAGGNEQFF
TRBJ1-6,TRBV5-1,CASSLNGGFDSPLHF
TRBJ2-1,TRBV6-1,CASSEAVAGGHQFF
TRBJ2-7,TRBV5-1,CASSEQTGVTYEQYF
TRBJ2-7,TRBV11-2,CASSLAVGLGGAYEQYF
TRBJ1-1,TRBV27,CASSYHRATEAFF
TRBJ2-6,TRBV28,CASVRSSGANVLTF
TRBJ1-4,TRBV5-1,CASSKQGAANEKLFF
TRBJ1-2,TRBV5-1,CASSLGFGQGFNYGYTF
TRBJ1-2,TRBV4-3,CASSQSRGDGYTF
TRBJ2-1,TRBV9,CASSVGPGGNEQFF
TRBJ2-4,TRBV28,CASSLSGTLNIQYF
TRBJ1-5,TRBV19,CASNGGIGNQPQHF
TRBJ2-1,TRBV9,CASSVVTSAYNEQFF
TRBJ1-2,TRBV15,CATSRERGGYGYTF
TRBJ1-1,TRBV10-3,CASRVPDTEAFF
TRBJ2-3,TRBV5-1,CASGESSTDTQYF
TRBJ2-1,TRBV25-1,CASKASGGRYNEQFF
TRBJ2-1,TRBV11-2,CASRNTSNEQFF
TRBJ2-7,TRBV6-1,CASSEVGGSYEQYF
TRBJ1-2,TRBV7-9,CASSFGTSNYGYTF
TRBJ2-3,TRBV5-1,CASSFGLQTDTQYF
TRBJ2-1,TRBV25-1,CASSGPGQRYNEQFF
TRBJ2-7,TRBV4-3,CASSQDVLLAESSYEQYF
TRBJ2-7,TRBV7-2,CASRPTGSYEQYF
TRBJ1-2,TRBV11-2,CASSAGRNYGYTF
TRBJ1-1,TRBV18,CASSPSQDTEAFF
TRBJ1-1,TRBV30,CAWSGQAEAFF
TRBJ2-1,TRBV7-3,CASSLRGDSVFRSYNEQFF